What follows are 18 T cell receptor beta chains derived from one specimen sequenced in a study of molecular identifiers for immune sequencing clone quantification. TCRdb passed the PCR reads through MiXCR, listing each CDR3 protein once. The profile shows approximately 670,000 distinct CDR3 sequences, 20% of them singletons. The specimen was naive CD8+ T cells from blood, with Jurkat cell RNA spiked in. The subset: FACS-sorted CD8+CD4-CCR7+CD45RA+ naive T cells. The receptors shown here come from a human donor in good health. Some libraries in this study had Jurkat cell RNA spiked in.

This chain connects TRBV4-3 to TRBJ2-6, with D hard to call. This CDR3 has 15 amino acids. Germline CDR1 and CDR2: LGHNA and YSLEER. The V gene lost 1 base and the J gene lost 0 bases, with 4 bases spanning the gap. CDR3 nucleotides: TGCGCCAGCAGCCAAGCGTTCTCTGGGGCCAACGTCCTGACTTTC. Residues: CASSQAFSGANVLTF.

On this clonotype: A much larger clonotype is one base distant, so this may be a read error. V gene TRBV25-1 combines with J gene TRBJ1-2; no reliable D call. V was pared by 4 bases and J by 7 bases, with 13 bases between. The CDR3 covers 13 residues. Germline CDR1 reads MGHDK; CDR2 reads SYGVNS. CDR3 sequence: CASSVFGGAGYTF. The DNA for the CDR3 is TGTGCCAGCAGTGTATTCGGAGGAGCTGGCTACACCTTC.

This clonotype showed up just a few times. The J gene is TRBJ2-5, the V gene TRBV12-3 or TRBV12-4; possible D gene TRBD2, 5 bases. The CDR3 spans 15 residues. Trimming cost V 3 bases and J 5 bases, with 16 bases left between them. DNA for the CDR3: TGTGCCAGCAGTTTTAGTCCCCAAAGAGGGGAGACCCAGTACTTC. This translates into CASSFSPQRGETQYF.

The sample holds many counts of this clonotype. CDR3 sequence (DNA): TGTGCCATTACGGGGGACACCGGGGAGCTGTTTTTT. Translation gives CAITGDTGELFF. The V call is TRBV2, the J call TRBJ2-2; tentative D call: TRBD2 (6 bases). The CDR3 is 12 amino acids. The V gene lost 10 bases and the J gene lost 3 bases, with 9 bases spanning the gap. Germline V lookup: CDR1 SNHLY, CDR2 FYNNEI.

This clonotype was counted many times. DNA of the CDR3: TGTGCCAGCAGTTTATTGGCTAGCGGGAGGAGAAATACGCAGTATTTT. This gives the protein CASSLLASGRRNTQYF. J is TRBJ2-3 and V is TRBV28; 11 nucleotides align to TRBD2. Germline CDR1 is MDHEN and CDR2 is SYDVKM. J lost 7 bases, V lost 1 base, and 7 bases had no gene match. CDR3 length equals 16 residues. Drawing the rest from reference TRBV28 and TRBJ2-3, the complete variable domain is DVKVTQSSRYLVKRTGEKVFLECVQDMDHENMFWYRQDPGLGLRLIYFSYDVKMKEKGDIPEGYSVSREKKERFSLILESASTNQTSMYLCASSLLASGRRNTQYFGPGTRLTVL.

This clonotype was observed a handful of times. J is TRBJ1-5 and V is TRBV5-6; weak D call: TRBD1 (5 bases). Deletions cut 3 bases from V and 5 bases from J, with 12 bases between. CDR3 length equals 14 residues. Per germline, CDR1 SGHDT and CDR2 YYEEEE. CDR3 sequence reads: CASSSKRGHQPQHF. In DNA form, the CDR3 reads TGTGCCAGCAGCTCCAAGAGGGGACATCAGCCCCAGCATTTT.

This clonotype came up many times. This chain links TRBV4-3 with TRBJ2-7; D not certain. Germline V gene sequence: CDR1 LGHNA, CDR2 YSLEER. The CDR3 runs to 14 residues. V lost 4 bases to trimming and J lost 0 bases, with 10 bases between them. CDR3: CASSLEENSYEQYF. CDR3 bases: TGCGCCAGCAGCCTCGAAGAAAACTCCTACGAGCAGTACTTC.

For this clonotype: This may arise from a read error, as a much more abundant clone is one base away. The chain combines TRBV27 with TRBJ2-7; D possibly uses TRBD1 or TRBD2 (5 bases each). Germline CDR1 MNHEY, CDR2 SMNVEV (reference sequence). This CDR3 region has 14 residues. CDR3 sequence: CASSSGTRFDEQHF. The CDR3 coding sequence is TGTGCCAGCAGTTCCGGGACCCGATTCGACGAGCAGCACTTC.

As to this clonotype: Possible read error: a much larger clone is one base away. The chain joins TRBV11-2 to TRBJ2-7; either TRBD1 or TRBD2 may supply D (5 bases each). In germline, CDR1 is SGHAT, CDR2 FQNNGV. The CDR3 is 15 amino acids. CDR3 sequence (DNA): TGTGCCGGCAGCTTAGTAGGGGACCAATCCTACGAGCAGTACTTC. The encoded protein is CAGSLVGDQSYEQYF.

This clonotype was counted ten times or more. This chain uses TRBV5-6 with TRBJ1-1, with D tentatively TRBD1 (6 bases). Germline loops: CDR1 SGHDT, CDR2 YYEEEE. The CDR3 spans 13 residues. Between the trimmed V and J ends, which lost 5 bases and 6 bases, there was a span of 14 bases. CDR3 DNA sequence: TGTGCCAGCAGGACGGGGGGGCTGCCTGAAGCTTTCTTT. It is translated as CASRTGGLPEAFF.

This clonotype was detected many times. The V and J genes are TRBV25-1 and TRBJ2-5; perhaps TRBD1 as D (5 bases). The germline V gene encodes CDR1 MGHDK and CDR2 SYGVNS. The CDR3 consists of 15 residues. The V gene lost 3 bases and the J gene lost 1 base, with 12 bases spanning the gap. CDR3 sequence: CASSDHRLIQETQYF. The DNA for the CDR3 is TGTGCCAGCAGTGACCACAGGCTTATCCAAGAGACCCAGTACTTC.

The chain combines TRBV7-9 with TRBJ1-2; 7 positions agree with TRBD1. CDR1 is SEHNR and CDR2 is FQNEAQ in the germline V gene (reference sequence). There are 15 residues in the CDR3. After removal of 8 bases from V and 7 bases from J, the junction contained 16 bases not matched to a gene. The CDR3 DNA sequence: TGTGCCAGCGGCCCACGACAGGGTCCCGCTTTTGGCTACACCTTC. It encodes CASGPRQGPAFGYTF.

Concerning this clonotype itself: A much larger clone differs from this one at a single base, so this may be a read error. The gene calls are TRBV29-1 and TRBJ2-7; the D gene is possibly TRBD1 (6 bases). The CDR3 totals 12 residues. From germline, CDR1 is SQVTM and CDR2 ANQGSEA. Trimming left V 6 bases short and J 3 bases short, with 12 bases between. The DNA for the CDR3 is TGCAGCGTCTTAGGACAGCGCTACGAGCAGTACTTC. Its protein is CSVLGQRYEQYF.

This clonotype was seen ten or more times. This sequence joins TRBV18 and TRBJ2-3, with TRBD2 matching over 8 bases. Unmatched junction bases numbered 1, after V lost 0 bases and J lost 2 bases. Germline CDR1 KGHSH, CDR2 LQKENI. This CDR3 has 15 amino acids. CDR3 nucleotides: TGTGCCAGCTCACCACCTAGCGGGATCACAGATACGCAGTATTTT. This codes for CASSPPSGITDTQYF.

This clonotype was recorded many times. This rearrangement joins TRBV29-1 to TRBJ2-7; TRBD2 matches 8 bases. CDR1 SQVTM and CDR2 ANQGSEA come from the germline V gene. The CDR3 sequence is 14 residues long. Trimming at V came to 1 base and at J to 2 bases, leaving 4 bases not matched to a gene. The CDR3 loop reads CSVEGRGRPYEQYF. In DNA form, the CDR3 reads TGCAGCGTTGAAGGGCGCGGGAGGCCCTACGAGCAGTACTTC.

The table lists this clonotype with many counts. V gene TRBV28 combines with J gene TRBJ2-5; 7 bases match TRBD2. The length of the CDR3 is 16 residues. Germline V gene sequence: CDR1 MDHEN, CDR2 SYDVKM. V trimming: 1 base; J trimming: 2 bases; junction bases outside the gene matches: 7. The CDR3 loop reads CASSLFGGRGQETQYF. CDR3 coding DNA: TGTGCCAGCAGTTTATTCGGCGGGAGAGGGCAAGAGACCCAGTACTTC. The whole variable domain, filled in from reference TRBV28 and TRBJ2-5, reads DVKVTQSSRYLVKRTGEKVFLECVQDMDHENMFWYRQDPGLGLRLIYFSYDVKMKEKGDIPEGYSVSREKKERFSLILESASTNQTSMYLCASSLFGGRGQETQYFGPGTRLLVL.

Worth noting for this clonotype: A much larger clone differs by one base, so this may be a read error. The genes are TRBV27 and TRBJ2-7, with 8 bases fitting TRBD1. The germline V gene has CDR1 MNHEY and CDR2 SMNVEV (reference sequence). The CDR3 consists of 16 residues. Trimming removed 5 bases from V and 3 bases from J; junction bases left unmatched: 12. The CDR3 region has the DNA TGTGCCAGCAGTCACATTACGGGACAGGCCATCTACGAGCAGTACTTC. It yields the protein CASSHITGQAIYEQYF.

Notes on this clonotype: Being one base from a much bigger clone, this may be a read error. This chain links TRBV9 with TRBJ2-5; D is possibly TRBD1 or TRBD2 (5 bases each). The CDR3 is 14 residues long. Germline assignment: CDR1 SGDLS and CDR2 YYNGEE. CDR3 residues: CASSVEGTQGTQYF. In nucleotides, the CDR3 is TGTGCCAGCAGCGTAGAGGGGACCCAAGGGACCCAGTACTTC.